The sequence of this T cell receptor (beta chain) was determined in a study of T cell responses to AZD1222 COVID-19 vaccine. CDR3 size: 12 residues. CDR1 and CDR2 (germline): SGHRS, YFSETQ. The ends were cut back, 4 bases at V and 7 bases at J, with 9 bases in the middle. Turning to this clone: Antigen unknown.

Here immunoSEQ multiplex PCR was the method, and the copy in TCRdb shows in-frame clones only, minus some. The sample has 250,000 to 300,000 clones; approximately 94% are singletons. General study points: It should be noted that donors were predominantly white British and more often female, and clonal diversity was possibly underestimated.

The gene calls are TRBV5-1 and TRBJ2-1; no clear D. This TCR was sampled from an adult who received the AZD1222 COVID-19 vaccine. Sequencing used peripheral blood, obtained 28 days after the second AZD1222 dose. CDR3 sequence: CASSHERNEQFF. The CDR3 nucleotides read TGCGCCAGCAGCCACGAGCGAAATGAGCAGTTCTTC.